Listed below are T cell receptor beta chains from one sample, sequenced in a study of blood T cell repertoires in COVID-19. Measured with immunoSEQ multiplex PCR; TCRdb has only the in-frame clones, and not every one. The sample consists of tens of thousands of clones, almost 85% of them appearing once. The specimen was peripheral blood. The receptors shown here come from a human donor in a cohort sampled during active COVID-19. Each CDR3 is given with its conserved first and last residue. The D gene is left open where the match is weak. Rows may omit the clone size; those that give it use once, few, many or a size class.

>TRBV4-3|TRBJ1-4|NA|16|few
TGCGCCAGCAGCCAAGTAGGAACGGACAGCGGTGAAAAACTGTTTTTT
CASSQVGTDSGEKLFF
>TRBV24-1|TRBJ1-5|NA|15|NA
TGTGCCACCAGTGATTACAGGGTGGGGGATCAGCCCCAGCATTTT
CATSDYRVGDQPQHF
>TRBV6-2/TRBV6-3|TRBJ1-5|TRBD1|15|NA
TGTGCCAGCAGTCAACAGGGGGTAAGCAATCAGCCCCAGCATTTT
CASSQQGVSNQPQHF
>TRBV5-4|TRBJ1-4|NA|16|few
TGTGCCAGCAGCTTGGGCAGGGGATCGGCTAATGAAAAACTGTTTTTT
CASSLGRGSANEKLFF
>TRBV7-2|TRBJ2-7|NA|13|NA
TGTGCCAGCAGCCGGGTCAGCTCCTACGAGCAGTACTTC
CASSRVSSYEQYF
>TRBV6-2/TRBV6-3|TRBJ2-5|NA|16|NA
TGTGCCAGCAGTTCCGATCTGAGCGGCCCCTTTGAGACCCAGTACTTC
CASSSDLSGPFETQYF
>TRBV6-2/TRBV6-3|TRBJ1-1|NA|12|NA
TGTGCCAGCAGCCTCACCGGCACTGAAGCTTTCTTT
CASSLTGTEAFF
>TRBV6-5|TRBJ2-5|NA|13|NA
TGTGCCACCGAGATTCAGCGGCAAGAGACCCAGTACTTC
CATEIQRQETQYF
>TRBV10-3|TRBJ2-5|NA|15|NA
TGTGCCATCAGTTTTTCTGGGCCCAAACAAGAGACCCAGTACTTC
CAISFSGPKQETQYF
>TRBV6-6|TRBJ2-7|NA|12|NA
TGTGCCAGCAGTTACCGGGAATACGAGCAGTACTTC
CASSYREYEQYF
>TRBV18|TRBJ2-7|TRBD1|15|NA
TGTGCCAGCTCACCACCGATGGGACAGACCTACGAGCAGTACTTC
CASSPPMGQTYEQYF
>TRBV14|TRBJ2-5|NA|14|once
TGTGCCAGCAGCCAATATAGGTCCGGAGGGACCCAGTACTTC
CASSQYRSGGTQYF
>TRBV4-3|TRBJ1-2|TRBD1|15|NA
TGCGCCAGCAGCCAAGAAACAGGGGGAGCCTATGGCTACACCTTC
CASSQETGGAYGYTF
>TRBV6-5|TRBJ2-3|NA|15|NA
TGTGCCAGCAGTTCCGGACTCATACCCGCCGGGACGCAGTATTTT
CASSSGLIPAGTQYF
>TRBV2|TRBJ2-7|NA|13|once
TGTGCCAGCAGAAGATCTAGCATCGGCGAGCAGTACTTC
CASRRSSIGEQYF
>TRBV7-2|TRBJ2-5|NA|12|NA
TGTGCCAGCAGCCCAAGCACGGGGGCCCAGTACTTC
CASSPSTGAQYF
>TRBV7-2|TRBJ2-7|TRBD2|14|NA
TGTGCCAGCAGTCGCACGGCGGGGGGGCGTGAGCAGTACTTC
CASSRTAGGREQYF
>TRBV7-2|TRBJ2-7|NA|13|NA
TGTGCCAGCAGCTTAGGCGGAGTCACGGGGCAGTACTTC
CASSLGGVTGQYF
>TRBV5-6|TRBJ1-1|NA|11|NA
TGTGCCAGCACCTTGCAGGGTGAAGCTTTCTTT
CASTLQGEAFF
>TRBV7-8|TRBJ1-2|NA|14|NA
TGTGCCAGCAGCTTGGGTCGCCAGGCTGATGGCTACACCTTC
CASSLGRQADGYTF
>TRBV5-8|TRBJ2-7|TRBD1|15|NA
TGTGCCAGCAGCTTAAACCGGGACAGGACGTACGAGCAGTACTTC
CASSLNRDRTYEQYF
>TRBV19|TRBJ1-6|NA|15|NA
TGTGCCAGTATTGAAGCCGGGACTGATAATTCACCCCTCCACTTT
CASIEAGTDNSPLHF
>TRBV5-1|TRBJ1-2|TRBD1|17|NA
TGCGCCAGCAGCTTGGTATCAGGGGGCCCCTCTGGGTATGGCTACACCTTC
CASSLVSGGPSGYGYTF
>TRBV14|TRBJ1-2|TRBD1|15|few
TGTGCCAGCAGCCAAGATATCGGGACAGGATATGGCTACACCTTC
CASSQDIGTGYGYTF
>TRBV7-9|TRBJ1-2|TRBD1|14|NA
TGTGCCAGCAGCAGGGGACAGGGGGCAATCGGCTACACCTTC
CASSRGQGAIGYTF
>TRBV6-5|TRBJ2-2|TRBD1|16|NA
TGTGCCAGCAGTTGGAACAGGGGGATTTGGACCGGGGAGCTGTTTTTT
CASSWNRGIWTGELFF
>TRBV5-6|TRBJ1-3|NA|15|NA
TGTGCCAGCAGCTTGGCTCAGGGTGGAGGAAACACCATATATTTT
CASSLAQGGGNTIYF
>TRBV6-1|TRBJ1-6|NA|14|NA
TGTGCCAGCAGTGATTATCGGGGAGTTATGGCCCTCCACTTT
CASSDYRGVMALHF
>TRBV5-1|TRBJ2-3|NA|16|NA
TGCGCCAGCAGCGCGGGGACTCTGATAAGGACAGATACGCAGTATTTT
CASSAGTLIRTDTQYF
>TRBV27|TRBJ1-1|NA|15|NA
TGTGCCAGCACTTCGGGGGAGGGATTGAACACTGAAGCTTTCTTT
CASTSGEGLNTEAFF
>TRBV9|TRBJ2-7|TRBD1|16|NA
TGTGCCAGCAGCGCGCACAGGACAGGGGGGACCTACGAGCAGTACTTC
CASSAHRTGGTYEQYF
>TRBV3-1/TRBV3-2|TRBJ1-5|TRBD1|17|NA
TGTGCCAGCAGCCAAGCCCCGGGACAGTATAGCAATCAGCCCCAGCATTTT
CASSQAPGQYSNQPQHF
>TRBV6-5|TRBJ1-1|NA|13|once
TGTGCCAGCAGTTACGCCAGGGACACTGAAGCTTTCTTT
CASSYARDTEAFF
>TRBV24-1|TRBJ2-1|TRBD1|16|NA
TGTGCCACCAGTGATCCCGGACAGGGGGCTAACAATGAGCAGTTCTTC
CATSDPGQGANNEQFF
>TRBV2|TRBJ1-5|TRBD1|15|NA
TGTGCCAGCAGTGTGGGCGGGACAGCCAATCAGCCCCAGCATTTT
CASSVGGTANQPQHF
>TRBV5-4|TRBJ2-7|NA|14|NA
TGTGCCAGCAGGGGCGGGGACAGTGCCTACGAGCAGTACTTC
CASRGGDSAYEQYF
>TRBV6-5|TRBJ2-7|TRBD1|13|once
TGTGCCAGCGCCCGGACAGGTTCCTACGAGCAGTACTTC
CASARTGSYEQYF
>TRBV5-1|TRBJ2-7|TRBD1|16|few
TGCGCCAGCAGCGAACCGACAGGGGAGAACTCCTACGAGCAGTACTTC
CASSEPTGENSYEQYF
>TRBV5-5|TRBJ1-5|NA|15|NA
TGTGCCAGCAGCTTGGCGGGCAGGGGCAATCAGCCCCAGCATTTT
CASSLAGRGNQPQHF
>TRBV3-1/TRBV3-2|TRBJ1-2|TRBD1|15|NA
TGTGCCAGCAGCCTAGGACAGGGTTCGAACTATGGCTACACCTTC
CASSLGQGSNYGYTF
>TRBV7-8|TRBJ2-7|TRBD1|14|NA
TGTGCCAGCAGCATAAGGACAGGGGACTACGAGCAGTACTTC
CASSIRTGDYEQYF
>TRBV11-3|TRBJ2-7|TRBD2|18|NA
TGTGCCAGCAGCTTGCTAGCGGGGGTACTACCGCACGGTTACGAGCAGTACTTC
CASSLLAGVLPHGYEQYF
>TRBV5-8|TRBJ1-6|NA|14|NA
TGTGCCAGCAGCTTGGTGGGCACTAATTCACCCCTCCACTTT
CASSLVGTNSPLHF